A single sample gave rise to the 2 T cell receptor beta chains below, sequenced in a study of T cell changes during pregnancy in multiple sclerosis. Clones were sequenced by immunoSEQ multiplex PCR, and TCRdb holds only the in-frame ones, with some missing. The table shows approximately 69,000 clones, with roughly 91% occurring only once. The sequenced sample was CD4+ T cells from peripheral blood mononuclear cells, obtained in the third trimester of pregnancy. The source of these receptors is a female donor in good health, enrolled as a control in a pregnancy study.

This clone is a singleton in its sample. The chain uses TRBV18 and TRBJ2-1; 8 positions match TRBD1. V gave up 3 bases and J gave up 6 bases; unmatched junction bases: 7. Per the germline V gene, CDR1 is KGHSH and CDR2 is LQKENI. The CDR3 runs to 15 residues. The CDR3 is CASSPRTGGINEQFF. For the CDR3, the DNA is TGTGCCAGCTCACCCCGTACAGGGGGGATCAATGAGCAGTTCTTC.

This clone has a handful of counts. The rearrangement links TRBV5-4 to TRBJ1-1; 9 bases agree with TRBD1. The V gene's germline CDR1 is SGHNT and CDR2 YYREEE (reference sequence). The trim removed 5 bases at V and 0 bases at J, leaving 11 bases unmatched. The CDR3 totals 17 residues. The CDR3 here is CASRPDRGAILNTEAFF. The CDR3 DNA is TGTGCCAGCAGACCGGACAGGGGCGCCATCCTGAACACTGAAGCTTTCTTT.